These 23 T cell receptor beta chains originate from one sample sequenced in a study of monozygotic twins with inflammatory bowel disease (dated by TCRdb to between 2019 and 2020). Libraries were constructed by 5' RACE. Sequencing used an Illumina HiSeq 2500. Following reprocessing of the reads by TCRdb, the data hold one row per CDR3 protein sequence and no DNA is available. The sample table holds around 47,000 distinct CDR3 sequences. The ten largest make up 5% to 6% of the sample. Sequencing was performed on blood. The receptors come from a human donor with ulcerative colitis or Crohn's disease, or a healthy co-twin of an affected twin (not recorded which).

V gene TRBV9 combines with J gene TRBJ2-1; TCRdb's D call of TRBD1 is untestable without DNA. In germline, CDR1 is SGDLS, CDR2 YYNGEE. The CDR3 spans 16 residues. CDR3 residues: CASSLSPGTGGYEQFF.

The chain uses TRBV5-1 and TRBJ2-7. Looked up from germline, CDR1 is SGHRS and CDR2 is YFSETQ. The CDR3 has 13 residues. CDR3 in amino acids: CASSLTNMYEQYF.

The chain links TRBV7-2 to TRBJ2-5; TCRdb picks TRBD2, but there is no DNA to check that call. This CDR3 has 13 residues. The germline V gene encodes CDR1 SGHTA and CDR2 FQGNSA. CDR3 loop: CASSQGLEGTQYF.

The rearrangement joins TRBV7-8 to TRBJ2-2; TCRdb returns TRBD1, unconfirmable since there is no DNA. The CDR3 has 13 amino acids. Germline-derived CDR1 and CDR2 are SGHVS and FQNEAQ. This CDR3 reads CASSPLPTGELFF.

This chain connects TRBV3-1 to TRBJ2-1; there is no DNA to check the TCRdb D call of TRBD2. This CDR3 is 12 amino acids long. CDR1 is LGHDT and CDR2 is YNNKEL in the germline V gene (reference sequence). CDR3 in amino acids: CASSQSGSEQFF.

CDR3 region: CASSLELAGVYEQYF. V usage is TRBV11-2 and J usage is TRBJ2-7. Germline V gives CDR1 SGHAT, CDR2 FQNNGV. This CDR3 region has 15 residues.

The chain has TRBV12-3 or TRBV12-4 and TRBJ1-2. This CDR3 contains 13 residues. This CDR3 reads CASSKKVDYGYTF.

The chain uses TRBV19 and TRBJ1-1; TCRdb lists TRBD1, though no DNA is available to test this call. The CDR3 has 14 residues. Germline V lookup: CDR1 LNHDA, CDR2 SQIVND (reference sequence). The CDR3 spells CASSVDPLNTEAFF.

The chain employs TRBV2 and TRBJ2-7; TCRdb calls TRBD2, which cannot be checked without DNA. The CDR3 totals 15 residues. Germline assignment: CDR1 SNHLY and CDR2 FYNNEI. The CDR3: CASSERRLAAYEQYF.

V and J are TRBV12-5 and TRBJ2-4; absent DNA, TCRdb's TRBD1 call cannot be checked. The CDR3 spans 15 residues. Germline CDR1 LGHNT, CDR2 FRNRAP. The CDR3 here is CASGDDRAAKNIQYF.

CDR3 region: CASIPWAGGNNSPLHF. The chain recombines TRBV28 with TRBJ1-6; TCRdb picks TRBD1, but there is no DNA to check that call. Per germline, CDR1 MDHEN and CDR2 SYDVKM. The CDR3 sequence is 16 residues long.

CDR3 in amino acids: CATSDTGQGNLQETQYF. The rearrangement uses TRBV24-1 and TRBJ2-5; the TRBD1 assignment by TCRdb is unverifiable without DNA. CDR1 and CDR2 from the germline V gene are KGHDR and SFDVKD. This CDR3 region has 17 residues.

The J gene is TRBJ2-7, the V gene TRBV5-1; TCRdb designates TRBD1, a call that cannot be tested without DNA. Germline-derived CDR1 and CDR2 are SGHRS and YFSETQ. The CDR3 length is 14 residues. CDR3 sequence: CASSLDRGLSEQYF.

The chain recombines TRBV5-4 with TRBJ2-2; TCRdb returns TRBD1, unconfirmable since there is no DNA. CDR3 size: 15 residues. Germline V gene sequence: CDR1 SGHNT, CDR2 YYREEE (reference sequence). The CDR3 sequence: CASTRQGPNTGELFF.

The chain couples TRBV7-2 to TRBJ2-1. This CDR3 contains 16 residues. Per germline, CDR1 SGHTA and CDR2 FQGNSA. CDR3 protein: CASSLGRDPSYNEQFF.

This clonotype is labeled medium-sized based on frequency. The chain has TRBV18 and TRBJ2-7; TCRdb returns TRBD1, unconfirmable since there is no DNA. Germline-derived CDR1 and CDR2 are KGHSH and LQKENI. This CDR3 comprises 15 residues. CDR3 loop: CASSPGTGDLYEQYF.

The chain recombines TRBV7-2 with TRBJ1-2. The germline gives CDR1 SGHTA, CDR2 FQGNSA. The CDR3 covers 14 residues. This chain's CDR3 is CASSLATDNYGYTF.

The chain couples TRBV5-1 to TRBJ2-3; TCRdb's D call of TRBD1 is untestable without DNA. CDR3 length: 16 residues. CDR1 is SGHRS and CDR2 is YFSETQ in the germline V gene. This CDR3 reads CASSSARDTLTDTQYF.

The chain combines TRBV3-1 with TRBJ1-5. The CDR3 loop spans 14 amino acids. CDR1 LGHDT and CDR2 YNNKEL come from the germline V gene (reference sequence). The CDR3 region is CASTRGVGNQPQHF.

The rearrangement uses TRBV5-1 and TRBJ2-6; absent DNA, TCRdb's TRBD1 call cannot be checked. The CDR3 has 17 amino acids. Germline CDR1 and CDR2: SGHRS and YFSETQ. CDR3 protein: CASSWERDGRGANVLTF.

The J gene is TRBJ1-2, the V gene TRBV12-3 or TRBV12-4; checking the TCRdb D call of TRBD1 is not possible without DNA. The CDR3 has 14 residues. CDR3 residues: CASSFQGTERGYTF.

The V and J genes are TRBV5-1 and TRBJ2-2; TCRdb lists TRBD1, though no DNA is available to test this call. CDR1 and CDR2 (germline): SGHRS, YFSETQ. There are 14 residues in the CDR3. CDR3 residues: CASQTAGGTGELFF.

V is TRBV28 and J is TRBJ2-3; TCRdb proposes TRBD1, but this gene call is untestable without DNA. CDR1 is MDHEN, CDR2 SYDVKM, per germline. The CDR3 has 15 amino acids. The CDR3 here is CASSLSGVGTDTQYF. The full variable domain, with the rest looked up from reference TRBV28 and TRBJ2-3, is DVKVTQSSRYLVKRTGEKVFLECVQDMDHENMFWYRQDPGLGLRLIYFSYDVKMKEKGDIPEGYSVSREKKERFSLILESASTNQTSMYLCASSLSGVGTDTQYFGPGTRLTVL.